Below, 14 T cell receptor beta chains from the same sample are listed, as sequenced in a study of control samples from healthy donors and cancer patients. Sequenced by immunoSEQ multiplex PCR; TCRdb stores in-frame clones only, minus some. The data hold fewer than 200,000 clones, with 80% to 95% observed a single time. Sequenced input: blood. All receptors come from a man younger than 35 in good health.

The chain joins TRBV5-5 to TRBJ1-1; TRBD1 matches 7 bases. This CDR3 is built from 14 residues. The V gene end was trimmed by 4 bases and the J gene end by 5 bases; junction bases not matched to a gene: 8. Germline CDR1 SGHKS, CDR2 YYEKEE (reference sequence). CDR3: CASSPQQGRTEAFF. For the CDR3, the DNA is TGTGCCAGCAGCCCTCAACAGGGGAGAACTGAAGCTTTCTTT.

The CDR3 loop is CATSVAGARAEQFF. The DNA for the CDR3 is TGTGCCACCAGTGTAGCGGGGGCAAGGGCGGAGCAGTTCTTC. V usage is TRBV24-1 and J usage is TRBJ2-1, with TRBD2 identical over 9 bases. The germline V gene encodes CDR1 KGHDR and CDR2 SFDVKD. The V segment lost 5 bases and the J segment 10 bases; nucleotides outside the gene matches: 8. The CDR3 consists of 14 residues.

V usage is TRBV19 and J usage is TRBJ2-6; D is possibly TRBD2 (6 bases). The CDR3 runs to 15 residues. Germline V gene lookup returns CDR1 LNHDA and CDR2 SQIVND (reference sequence). V lost 5 bases to trimming and J lost 1 base, with 9 bases between them. This CDR3 is CASSRESSGANVLTF. CDR3 nucleotide sequence: TGTGCCAGTAGTCGGGAGTCTTCTGGGGCCAACGTCCTGACTTTC.

The rearrangement joins TRBV19 to TRBJ1-6; 8 bases match TRBD1. Trimming at V came to 10 bases and at J to 2 bases, leaving 13 bases not matched to a gene. The V gene's germline CDR1 is LNHDA and CDR2 SQIVND (reference sequence). The CDR3 is made up of 17 amino acids. CDR3 amino acids: CATKKPTGGAYNSPLHF. DNA for the CDR3: TGTGCCACCAAAAAGCCTACAGGGGGAGCCTATAATTCACCCCTCCACTTT.

Points on this clone: The junction departs from germline at one end; a sequencing error may be responsible. The V gene is TRBV3-1 (or the pseudogene TRBV3-2), the J gene TRBJ1-2; 10 bases map to TRBD1. Germline V CDR1 and CDR2: LGHDT, YNNKEL (reference sequence). The CDR3 has 15 amino acids. The CDR3 nucleotides read TGTGCCGGCAGCCACTCCTCCCGGGACAGGGGTGGCTACACCTTC. Translated: CAGSHSSRDRGGYTF.

The genes are TRBV6-5 and TRBJ1-1; 9 bases map to TRBD1. Per the germline V gene, CDR1 is MNHEY and CDR2 is SVGAGI. The CDR3 covers 15 residues. The J segment lost 6 bases and the V segment lost 9 bases, leaving 14 bases of the junction unmatched. The CDR3 here is CASEKLGTGRPEAFF. CDR3 nucleotides: TGTGCCAGTGAAAAATTGGGGACAGGGAGACCTGAAGCTTTCTTT.

The chain has TRBV12-3 or TRBV12-4 and TRBJ1-2; no reliable D call. Trimming took 3 bases from V and 4 from J, leaving 9 bases between them. The CDR3 contains 13 residues. The CDR3 sequence: CASSFQSVYGYTF. The CDR3 DNA reads TGTGCCAGCAGTTTCCAATCAGTCTATGGCTACACCTTC.

V is TRBV6-5 and J is TRBJ1-2; D remains ambiguous. The CDR3 has 13 amino acids. CDR1 is MNHEY, CDR2 SVGAGI, per germline. V was pared by 2 bases and J by 4 bases, with 8 bases between. This CDR3 is CASSYGLSYGYTF. The CDR3 bases are TGTGCCAGCAGTTACGGGCTGAGCTATGGCTACACCTTC.

The CDR3 reads CASKGGFNEQFF. The CDR3 DNA follows: TGTGCCAGCAAGGGGGGGTTCAATGAGCAGTTCTTC. The J gene is TRBJ2-1, the V gene TRBV27; the D gene is possibly TRBD2 (7 bases). Trimming took 7 bases from V and 6 from J, leaving 10 bases between them. Germline V gene data show CDR1 as MNHEY and CDR2 as SMNVEV (reference sequence). The CDR3 covers 12 residues.

V is TRBV25-1 and J is TRBJ1-3, with no clear D. Germline CDR1 is MGHDK and CDR2 is SYGVNS. The CDR3 has 12 amino acids. Trimming stripped 4 bases from V and 6 bases from J, with 7 bases between. The CDR3 bases are TGTGCCAGCAGTGTCAATATAAACACCATATATTTT. This encodes CASSVNINTIYF.

This chain's CDR3 is CASSSTTGGNIQYF. CDR3 DNA sequence: TGTGCCAGCAGTTCCACGACAGGGGGCAACATTCAGTACTTC. V usage is TRBV5-6 and J usage is TRBJ2-4, with 10 bases lining up with TRBD1. Germline CDR1 reads SGHDT; CDR2 reads YYEEEE. This CDR3 has 14 residues. Losses at the gene ends were 5 bases for V and 7 bases for J; bases not matched to a gene: 6.

V usage is TRBV5-1 and J usage is TRBJ1-6; TRBD1 is a possible D gene (5 bases). V shed 4 bases and J shed 6 bases, with 14 bases lying between them. CDR3 length: 15 amino acids. In germline, CDR1 is SGHRS, CDR2 YFSETQ. In DNA form, the CDR3 reads TGCGCCAGCAGCAAAACCGGGACGGTTAATTCACCCCTCCACTTT. Translating it yields CASSKTGTVNSPLHF.

The genes are TRBV7-8 and TRBJ1-1, with no clear D. The CDR3 sequence is 12 residues long. The V end lost 3 bases, the J end lost 6 bases, and 8 bases lay between the germline ends. Germline V gene sequence: CDR1 SGHVS, CDR2 FQNEAQ. CDR3 DNA: TGTGCCAGCAGCTTTCGAAGGGCTGAAGCTTTCTTT. Translating it yields CASSFRRAEAFF.

V gene TRBV10-3 combines with J gene TRBJ1-1, with 9 positions matching TRBD1. J lost 5 bases, V lost 5 bases, and 6 bases had no gene match. This CDR3 is built from 14 residues. Germline V gene lookup returns CDR1 ENHRY and CDR2 SYGVKD. Written as DNA, the CDR3 is TGTGCCATCAGTCAGGGACAGGGAGATACTGAAGCTTTCTTT. It translates to CAISQGQGDTEAFF.